This T cell receptor beta chain was observed in a study of shared clonotypes between healthy human individuals. Here immunoSEQ multiplex PCR was the method, and the copy in TCRdb shows in-frame clones only, minus some. The top ten hold about 12% of the sample, which has 450,000 to 500,000 clones, about 72% seen once. Trimming removed 3 bases from V and 9 bases from J; junction bases left unmatched: 19. The length of the CDR3 is 19 residues. Germline-derived CDR1 and CDR2 are KGHSH and LQKENI. The TCR comes from a woman in her 40s in good health. Some clones in this sample may be carry-over from other donors' samples. The sequencing input was PBMCs. This sequence joins TRBV18 and TRBJ2-7; the match to TRBD2 covers 14 bases. The CDR3 nucleotides are TGTGCCAGCTCACCTAAGGGGACTAGCGGGAGTCTTGGCGAGGGTCGGCAGTACTTC. It specifies CASSPKGTSGSLGEGRQYF.